The 13 T cell receptor beta chains in this list originate from one sample, sequenced in a study of beta chain features in type 1 diabetes. Findings and limits, study-wide: In all four CD4+ subsets, TCRB CDR3 length was significantly, moderately reduced in type 1 diabetes.

Sequencing targeted expressed TCRB transcripts, as all isolated RNA had been reverse transcribed. Sequencing used immunoSEQ multiplex PCR; TCRdb keeps in-frame clones, though not all of them. This sample has under 200,000 clones, with over 9% found just once. No antigen has been identified for these receptors. Sequencing was performed on central memory CD4+ T cells from blood. These receptors came from a man aged 25 to 45 with type 1 diabetes.

This clone has only a few counts. The chain couples TRBV30 to TRBJ2-7; 7 bases match TRBD1. V dropped 2 bases and J dropped 1; count of bases not matched to a gene: 5. The CDR3 runs 14 residues. Germline V gene data show CDR1 as GTSNPN and CDR2 as SVGIG (reference sequence). CDR3 sequence: CAWSRAGGSYEQYF. The CDR3 DNA sequence: TGTGCCTGGAGTAGGGCAGGGGGATCCTACGAGCAGTACTTC.

This clone was observed a handful of times. V is TRBV5-6 and J is TRBJ2-1, with 9 bases that match TRBD1. This CDR3 contains 14 residues. Germline loops: CDR1 SGHDT, CDR2 YYEEEE. V lost 4 bases, J lost 7 bases, and 6 bases stayed unmatched. The CDR3 reads CASSTPGTGNEQFF. In DNA, the CDR3 is TGTGCCAGCAGCACCCCTGGGACAGGGAATGAGCAGTTCTTC.

This clone was recorded a few times. The chain is built from TRBV7-9 and TRBJ2-2; the D gene is possibly TRBD2 (5 bases). CDR3 length: 12 amino acids. From germline, CDR1 is SEHNR and CDR2 FQNEAQ (reference sequence). The ends were cut back, 5 bases at V and 8 bases at J, with 9 bases in the middle. The CDR3 sequence: CASSTERGELFF. For the CDR3, the DNA is TGTGCCAGCAGCACCGAGCGGGGGGAGCTGTTTTTT.

CDR3 sequence reads: CSVSSGSATDTQYF. The CDR3 DNA reads TGCAGCGTCTCCAGCGGGAGTGCTACAGATACGCAGTATTTT. The chain recombines TRBV29-1 with TRBJ2-3; 8 bases match TRBD2. V was clipped by 6 bases and J by 3 bases; unmatched bases: 8. Looked up from germline, CDR1 is SQVTM and CDR2 is ANQGSEA. The CDR3 extends over 14 amino acids.

This clone was found a few times. V is TRBV5-4 and J is TRBJ2-5; perhaps TRBD2 as D (6 bases). CDR3 length: 16 amino acids. Germline loops: CDR1 SGHNT, CDR2 YYREEE (reference sequence). The germline V and J ends were trimmed by 0 bases and 1 base, with 13 bases remaining between them. The CDR3 protein is CASSLGIGRVQETQYF. The CDR3 DNA follows: TGTGCCAGCAGCTTGGGCATCGGGAGAGTCCAAGAGACCCAGTACTTC.

The chain links TRBV27 to TRBJ1-2, with TRBD1 matching 12 bases. With 5 bases clipped from V and 7 bases from J, the junction kept 5 bases outside the gene matches. The V gene's germline CDR1 is MNHEY and CDR2 SMNVEV (reference sequence). The length of the CDR3 is 14 residues. The CDR3 sequence: CASSLGQGAGGYTF. The DNA of the CDR3 is TGTGCCAGCAGTCTGGGACAGGGGGCTGGTGGCTACACCTTC.

This clone was detected only a few times. The V gene is TRBV6-5, the J gene TRBJ1-1; D might be TRBD1 (5 bases). This CDR3 is built from 14 residues. CDR1 is MNHEY and CDR2 is SVGAGI in the germline V gene. With 4 bases removed from V and 1 base from J, the gap between germline ends came to 10 bases. CDR3 amino acids: CASSWGNQNTEAFF. The CDR3 nucleotides are TGTGCCAGCAGTTGGGGCAATCAGAACACTGAAGCTTTCTTT.

This clone was counted only a few times. This chain links TRBV25-1 with TRBJ2-2, with 10 bases identical to TRBD1. This CDR3 has 16 amino acids. Germline V CDR1 and CDR2: MGHDK, SYGVNS. J gave up 2 bases and V 3 bases, and 3 bases lay outside the gene matches. The CDR3 DNA is TGTGCCAGCAGTGAGTGGGACAGGGGTAACACCGGGGAGCTGTTTTTT. Its translation: CASSEWDRGNTGELFF.

This clone was recorded a few times. The chain couples TRBV11-3 to TRBJ1-1, with TRBD1 as a possible D gene (6 bases). The germline V gene encodes CDR1 SGHNT and CDR2 YENEEA. This CDR3 contains 13 residues. Trimming took off 2 bases at V and 5 bases at J, with 9 bases between the two ends. CDR3 loop: CASSLNRVTEAFF. In nucleotides, the CDR3 is TGTGCCAGCAGCTTAAACAGGGTTACTGAAGCTTTCTTT.

The chain recombines TRBV6-6 with TRBJ2-2; TRBD2 is a possible D gene (6 bases). The CDR3 covers 15 residues. In germline, CDR1 is MNHNY, CDR2 SVGAGI (reference sequence). V was clipped by 2 bases and J by 2 bases, with 9 bases between them. Here the CDR3 reads CASSYEGGNTGELFF. The CDR3 DNA sequence: TGTGCCAGCAGTTACGAGGGAGGAAACACCGGGGAGCTGTTTTTT.

This sequence joins TRBV7-9 and TRBJ2-3; TRBD1 aligns across 7 bases. The germline V gene encodes CDR1 SEHNR and CDR2 FQNEAQ (reference sequence). CDR3 length: 16 amino acids. Losses at the gene ends were 7 bases for V and 0 bases for J; bases not matched to a gene: 10. CDR3 nucleotides: TGTGCCAGCAACGAATTCCGGGACAGCAGCACAGATACGCAGTATTTT. It codes for CASNEFRDSSTDTQYF.

The rearrangement links TRBV11-2 to TRBJ2-6, with D tentatively TRBD1 (5 bases). Trimming removed 5 bases from V and 2 bases from J, with 10 bases in between. The germline CDR1 and CDR2 sequences are SGHAT and FQNNGV. There are 15 residues in the CDR3. The CDR3 loop reads CASSAQGAGANVLTF. In nucleotides, the CDR3 is TGTGCCAGCAGCGCCCAGGGCGCTGGGGCCAACGTCCTGACTTTC.

The chain is built from TRBV5-6 and TRBJ2-5, with TRBD2 identical over 10 bases. CDR3 size: 15 residues. Germline V gene lookup returns CDR1 SGHDT and CDR2 YYEEEE. Germline trimming cut 0 bases from V and 5 bases from J; bases unmatched to any gene: 4. The CDR3 DNA follows: TGTGCCAGCAGCTTGGGGCTAGCGGGAGTGGAGACCCAGTACTTC. Protein sequence: CASSLGLAGVETQYF.